The clone carrying this T cell receptor beta chain has just one count. Its antigen is currently unknown. PCR amplification relied on 60 Vbeta primers (plus 13 Jbeta primers). Repertoires were generated with immunoSEQ multiplex PCR, while TCRdb's copy carries only in-frame clones and drops some. Of 90,000 to 130,000 clones detected, 70% appear once; the ten largest clones hold 8.7%. Trimming took 2 bases from V and 5 from J; bases not matched to a gene: 3. CDR3 length: 15 residues. Germline V gene sequence: CDR1 WNHNN, CDR2 SYGVQD (reference sequence). Unrecorded immune exposures were likely, despite nominal health at sampling. The data are from a study of cytomegalovirus exposure and HLA in healthy donors. Study conclusions and caveats: HLA alleles showed associations with 16,951 TCR beta sequences in a later analysis, at a 0.05 false discovery rate. Reportedly, TCR beta sequences accurately predicted HLA-A and HLA-B alleles in most subjects.

This TCR came from a man aged 30 to 45 in good health and CMV-seropositive. V and J are TRBV10-1 and TRBJ1-4; 9 bases line up with TRBD1. Input material: PBMCs. The DNA for the CDR3 is TGCGCCAGCAGTGAGGCTGGGACAGGGAATGAAAAACTGTTTTTT. It codes for CASSEAGTGNEKLFF.